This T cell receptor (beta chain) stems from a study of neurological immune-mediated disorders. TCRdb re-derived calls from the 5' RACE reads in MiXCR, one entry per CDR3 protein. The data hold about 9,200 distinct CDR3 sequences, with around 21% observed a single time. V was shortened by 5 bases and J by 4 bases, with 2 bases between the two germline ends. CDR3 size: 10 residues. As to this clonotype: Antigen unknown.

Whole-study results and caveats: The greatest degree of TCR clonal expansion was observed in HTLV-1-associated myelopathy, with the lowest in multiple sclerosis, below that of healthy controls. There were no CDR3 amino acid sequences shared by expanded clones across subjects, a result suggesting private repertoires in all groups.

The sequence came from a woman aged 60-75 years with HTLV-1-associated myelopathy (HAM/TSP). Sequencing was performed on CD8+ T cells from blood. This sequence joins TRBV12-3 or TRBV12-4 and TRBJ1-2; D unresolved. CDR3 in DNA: TGTGCCAGCAGTGGCTATGGCTACACCTTC. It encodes CASSGYGYTF.